The present T cell receptor (beta chain) was sequenced within a study of T cells in Graves' hyperthyroidism and ophthalmopathy. The CDR3 regions of TCR beta were amplified from RNA transcripts. The TCR CDR3 was amplified in a first-round RT-PCR using the HTBI primer set. TCRdb recomputed calls from the multiplex PCR reads with MiXCR, one row per CDR3 protein. The table shows fewer than 500,000 distinct CDR3 sequences, with roughly 14% occurring only once. Germline V gene data show CDR1 as SGDLS and CDR2 as YYNGEE. This CDR3 spans 14 amino acids. Trimming took off 0 bases at V and 0 bases at J, with 4 bases between the two ends. This clonotype was found a few times.

This clonotype was obtained from a man between 18 and 35 years old with Graves' ophthalmopathy. The material sequenced was blood. The chain is built from TRBV9 and TRBJ1-3; D unresolved. Here the CDR3 reads CASSVALSGNTIYF. CDR3 bases: TGTGCCAGCAGCGTAGCTCTCTCTGGAAACACCATATATTTT.